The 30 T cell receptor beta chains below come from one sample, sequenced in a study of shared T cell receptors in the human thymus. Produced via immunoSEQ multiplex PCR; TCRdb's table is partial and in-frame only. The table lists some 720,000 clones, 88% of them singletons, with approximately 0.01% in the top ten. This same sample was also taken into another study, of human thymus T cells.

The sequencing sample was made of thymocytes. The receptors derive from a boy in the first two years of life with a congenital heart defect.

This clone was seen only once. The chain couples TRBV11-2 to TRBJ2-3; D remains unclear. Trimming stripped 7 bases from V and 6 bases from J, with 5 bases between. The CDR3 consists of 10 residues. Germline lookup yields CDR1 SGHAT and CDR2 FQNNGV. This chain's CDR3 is CASTGDTQYF. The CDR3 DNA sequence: TGTGCCAGCACTGGCGATACGCAGTATTTT.

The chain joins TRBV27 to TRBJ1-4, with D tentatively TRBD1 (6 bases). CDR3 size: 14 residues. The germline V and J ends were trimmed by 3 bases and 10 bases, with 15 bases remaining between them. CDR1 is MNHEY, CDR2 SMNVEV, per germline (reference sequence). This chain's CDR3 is CASSFPGAEGKLFF. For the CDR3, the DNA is TGTGCCAGCAGTTTCCCAGGGGCCGAGGGAAAACTGTTTTTT. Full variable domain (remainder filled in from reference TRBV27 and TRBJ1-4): EAQVTQNPRYLITVTGKKLTVTCSQNMNHEYMSWYRQDPGLGLRQIYYSMNVEVTDKGDVPEGYKVSRKEKRNFPLILESPSPNQTSLYFCASSFPGAEGKLFFGSGTQLSVL.

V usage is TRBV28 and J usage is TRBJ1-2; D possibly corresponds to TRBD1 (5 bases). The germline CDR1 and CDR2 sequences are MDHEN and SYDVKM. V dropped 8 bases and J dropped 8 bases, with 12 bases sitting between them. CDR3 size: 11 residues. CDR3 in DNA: TGTGCCAGCCTTTCAGGGAAAGGCTACACCTTC. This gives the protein CASLSGKGYTF.

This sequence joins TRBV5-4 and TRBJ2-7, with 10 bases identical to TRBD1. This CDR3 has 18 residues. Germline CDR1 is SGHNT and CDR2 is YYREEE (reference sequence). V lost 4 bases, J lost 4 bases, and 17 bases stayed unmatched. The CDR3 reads CASSPPPTGGVTPYEQYF. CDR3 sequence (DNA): TGTGCCAGCAGCCCACCACCGACAGGGGGCGTGACCCCATACGAGCAGTACTTC.

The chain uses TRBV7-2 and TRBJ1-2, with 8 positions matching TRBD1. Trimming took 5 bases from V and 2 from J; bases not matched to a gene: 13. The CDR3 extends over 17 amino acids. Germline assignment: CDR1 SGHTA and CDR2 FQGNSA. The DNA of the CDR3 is TGTGCCAGCAGCCCAAGGACAGGGCCAGAAGGGAACTATGGCTACACCTTC. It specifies CASSPRTGPEGNYGYTF.

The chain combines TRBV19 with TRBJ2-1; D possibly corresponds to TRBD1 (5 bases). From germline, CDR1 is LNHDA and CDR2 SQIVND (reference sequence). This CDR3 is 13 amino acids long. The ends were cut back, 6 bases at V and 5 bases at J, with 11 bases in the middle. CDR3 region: CASRWGGNNEQFF. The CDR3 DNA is TGTGCCAGTAGATGGGGCGGCAACAATGAGCAGTTCTTC.

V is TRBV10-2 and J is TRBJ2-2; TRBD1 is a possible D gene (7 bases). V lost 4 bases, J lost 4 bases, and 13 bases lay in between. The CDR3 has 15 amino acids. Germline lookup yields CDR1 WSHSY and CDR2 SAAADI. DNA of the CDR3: TGCGCCAGCAGTGGCGGGACAGCCGGCACCGGGGAGCTGTTTTTT. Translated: CASSGGTAGTGELFF.

The CDR3, as DNA: TGTGCCAGCAGTGAATTTCTACGGGGGAAGCAGTTCTTC. Protein: CASSEFLRGKQFF. The V call is TRBV25-1, the J call TRBJ2-1, with a weak D call TRBD2 (6 bases). V shed 1 base and J shed 11 bases, with 12 bases lying between them. CDR1 is MGHDK, CDR2 SYGVNS, per germline. The CDR3 runs 13 residues.

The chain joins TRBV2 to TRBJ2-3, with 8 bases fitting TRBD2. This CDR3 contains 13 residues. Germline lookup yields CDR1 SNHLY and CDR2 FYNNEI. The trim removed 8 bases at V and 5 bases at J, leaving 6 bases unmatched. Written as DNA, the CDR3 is TGTGCCAGCCGCCTCACTAGCGGAGATACGCAGTATTTT. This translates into CASRLTSGDTQYF.

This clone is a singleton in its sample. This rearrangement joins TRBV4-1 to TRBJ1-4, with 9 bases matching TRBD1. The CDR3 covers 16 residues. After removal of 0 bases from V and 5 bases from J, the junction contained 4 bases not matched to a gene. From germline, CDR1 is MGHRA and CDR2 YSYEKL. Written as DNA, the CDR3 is TGCGCCAGCAGCCAAGATTGGGACAGGGCAAATGAAAAACTGTTTTTT. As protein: CASSQDWDRANEKLFF.

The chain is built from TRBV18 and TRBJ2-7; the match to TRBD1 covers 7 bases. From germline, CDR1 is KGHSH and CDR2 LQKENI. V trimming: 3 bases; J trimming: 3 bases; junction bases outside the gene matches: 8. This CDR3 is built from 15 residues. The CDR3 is CASSPGTDPHYEQYF. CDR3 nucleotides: TGTGCCAGCTCACCTGGGACAGATCCCCACTACGAGCAGTACTTC. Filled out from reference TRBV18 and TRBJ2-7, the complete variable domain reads NAGVMQNPRHLVRRRGQEARLRCSPMKGHSHVYWYRQLPEEGLKFMVYLQKENIIDESGMPKERFSAEFPKEGPSILRIQQVVRGDSAAYFCASSPGTDPHYEQYFGPGTRLTVT.

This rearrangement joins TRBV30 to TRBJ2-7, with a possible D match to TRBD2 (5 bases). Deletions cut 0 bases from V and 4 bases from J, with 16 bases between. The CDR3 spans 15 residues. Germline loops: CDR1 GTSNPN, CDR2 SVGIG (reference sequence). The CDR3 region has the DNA TGTGCCTGGAGTGTACAGCGAGGGTCAGCTTACGAGCAGTACTTC. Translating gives CAWSVQRGSAYEQYF. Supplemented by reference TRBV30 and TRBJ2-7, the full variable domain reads SQTIHQWPATLVQPVGSPLSLECTVEGTSNPNLYWYRQAAGRGLQLLFYSVGIGQISSEVPQNLSASRPQDRQFILSSKKLLLSDSGFYLCAWSVQRGSAYEQYFGPGTRLTVT.

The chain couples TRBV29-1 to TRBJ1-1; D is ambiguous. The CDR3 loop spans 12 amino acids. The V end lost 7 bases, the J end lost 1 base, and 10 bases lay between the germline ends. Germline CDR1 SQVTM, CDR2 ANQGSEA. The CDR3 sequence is CSAGKANTEAFF. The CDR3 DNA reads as TGCAGCGCCGGGAAGGCGAACACTGAAGCTTTCTTT.

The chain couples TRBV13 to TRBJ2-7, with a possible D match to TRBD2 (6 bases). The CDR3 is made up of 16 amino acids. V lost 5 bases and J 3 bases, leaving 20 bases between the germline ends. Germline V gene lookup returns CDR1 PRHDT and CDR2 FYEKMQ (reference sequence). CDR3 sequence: CASSLTPDGGSYEQYF. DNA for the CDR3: TGTGCCAGCAGCCTCACACCCGACGGAGGGAGCTACGAGCAGTACTTC.

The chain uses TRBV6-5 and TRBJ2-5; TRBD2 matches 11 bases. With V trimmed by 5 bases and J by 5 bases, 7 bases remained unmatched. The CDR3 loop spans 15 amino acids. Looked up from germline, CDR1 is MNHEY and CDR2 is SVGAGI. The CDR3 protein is CASSQLAGETETQYF. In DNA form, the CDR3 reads TGTGCCAGCAGTCAACTAGCGGGAGAGACGGAGACCCAGTACTTC.

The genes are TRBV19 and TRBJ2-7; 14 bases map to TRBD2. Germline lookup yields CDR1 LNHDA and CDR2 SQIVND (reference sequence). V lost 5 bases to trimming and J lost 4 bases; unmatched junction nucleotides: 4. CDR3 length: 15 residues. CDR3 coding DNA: TGTGCCAGTAGTCTCGGGACTAGCGGGGGTTACGAGCAGTACTTC. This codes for CASSLGTSGGYEQYF.

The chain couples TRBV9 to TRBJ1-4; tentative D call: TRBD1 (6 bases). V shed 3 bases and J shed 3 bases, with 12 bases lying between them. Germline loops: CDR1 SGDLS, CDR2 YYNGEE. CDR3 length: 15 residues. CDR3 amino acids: CASSGQGLANEKLFF. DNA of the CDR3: TGTGCCAGCAGCGGGCAGGGGTTGGCTAATGAAAAACTGTTTTTT.

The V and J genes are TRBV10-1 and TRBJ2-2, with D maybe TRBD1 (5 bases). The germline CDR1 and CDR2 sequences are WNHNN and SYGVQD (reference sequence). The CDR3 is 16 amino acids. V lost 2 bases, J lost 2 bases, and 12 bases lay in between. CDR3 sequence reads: CASSEAAGPNTGELFF. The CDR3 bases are TGCGCCAGCAGTGAGGCGGCAGGGCCAAACACCGGGGAGCTGTTTTTT.

CDR3 loop: CASSLGLAGTWAETQYF. The DNA for the CDR3 is TGTGCCAGCAGCCTCGGACTAGCGGGAACGTGGGCGGAGACCCAGTACTTC. The rearrangement joins TRBV7-3 to TRBJ2-5; 12 bases line up with TRBD2. Germline CDR1 SGHTA, CDR2 FQGTGA. This CDR3 comprises 17 residues. V lost 5 bases and J lost 5; bases outside the gene matches: 12.

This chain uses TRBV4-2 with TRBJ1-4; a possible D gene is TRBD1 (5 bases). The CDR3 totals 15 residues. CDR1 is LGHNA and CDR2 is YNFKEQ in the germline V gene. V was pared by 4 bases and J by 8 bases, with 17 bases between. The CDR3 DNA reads TGTGCCAGCAGCCCGGGCAGCAGGGAGGGGGAAAAACTGTTTTTT. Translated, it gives CASSPGSREGEKLFF.

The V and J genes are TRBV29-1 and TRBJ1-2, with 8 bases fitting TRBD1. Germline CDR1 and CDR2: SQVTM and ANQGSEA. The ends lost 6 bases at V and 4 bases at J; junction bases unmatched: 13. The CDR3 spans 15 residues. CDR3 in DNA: TGCAGCGTCATTCGGTGGGACAGGCTCCTCTATGGCTACACCTTC. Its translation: CSVIRWDRLLYGYTF.

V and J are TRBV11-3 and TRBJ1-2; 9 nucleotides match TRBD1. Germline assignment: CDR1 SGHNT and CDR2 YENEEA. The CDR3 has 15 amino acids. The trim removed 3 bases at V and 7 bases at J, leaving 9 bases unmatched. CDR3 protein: CASSFPGQGKSGYTF. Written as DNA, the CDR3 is TGTGCCAGCAGCTTCCCGGGACAGGGAAAATCTGGCTACACCTTC. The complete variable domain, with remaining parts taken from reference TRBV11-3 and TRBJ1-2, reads EAGVVQSPRYKIIEKKQPVAFWCNPISGHNTLYWYLQNLGQGPELLIRYENEEAVDDSQLPKDRFSAERLKGVDSTLKIQPAELGDSAVYLCASSFPGQGKSGYTFGSGTRLTVV.

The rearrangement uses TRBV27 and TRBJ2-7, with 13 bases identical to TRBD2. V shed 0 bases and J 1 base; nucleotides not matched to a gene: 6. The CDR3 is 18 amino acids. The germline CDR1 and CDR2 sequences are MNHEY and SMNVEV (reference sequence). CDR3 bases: TGTGCCAGCAGTTTATCCTTTCCGGGACTAGCGGGGTCCTACGAGCAGTACTTC. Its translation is CASSLSFPGLAGSYEQYF.

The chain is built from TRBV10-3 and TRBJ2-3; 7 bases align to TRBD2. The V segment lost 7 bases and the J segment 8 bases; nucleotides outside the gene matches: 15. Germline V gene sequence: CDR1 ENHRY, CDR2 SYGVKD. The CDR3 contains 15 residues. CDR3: CAITNRGHPGGTQYF. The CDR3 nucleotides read TGTGCCATCACTAATCGAGGGCACCCGGGGGGTACGCAGTATTTT.

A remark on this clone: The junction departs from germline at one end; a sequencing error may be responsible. The CDR3 here is CASSSTDRGDPCPAF. CDR3 DNA sequence: TGTGCCAGCAGCTCGACGGACAGGGGGGACCCTTGTCCTGCTTTT. The chain uses TRBV5-5 and TRBJ1-5; TRBD1 matches 10 bases. This CDR3 comprises 15 residues. Germline V gene lookup returns CDR1 SGHKS and CDR2 YYEKEE (reference sequence).

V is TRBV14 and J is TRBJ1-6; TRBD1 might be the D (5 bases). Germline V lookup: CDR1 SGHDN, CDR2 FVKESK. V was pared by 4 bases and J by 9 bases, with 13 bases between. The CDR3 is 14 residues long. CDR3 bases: TGTGCCAGCAGCCCTATCTACAGGTTTTCACCCCTCCACTTT. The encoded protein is CASSPIYRFSPLHF. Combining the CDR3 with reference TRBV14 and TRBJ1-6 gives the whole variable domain EAGVTQFPSHSVIEKGQTVTLRCDPISGHDNLYWYRRVMGKEIKFLLHFVKESKQDESGMPNNRFLAERTGGTYSTLKVQPAELEDSGVYFCASSPIYRFSPLHFGNGTRLTVT.

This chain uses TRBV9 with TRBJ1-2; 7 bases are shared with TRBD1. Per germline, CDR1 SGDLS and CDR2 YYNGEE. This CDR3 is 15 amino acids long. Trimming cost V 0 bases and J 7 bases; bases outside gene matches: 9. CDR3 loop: CASSVGPTGFLGYTF. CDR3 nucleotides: TGTGCCAGCAGCGTAGGCCCGACAGGGTTTCTTGGCTACACCTTC.

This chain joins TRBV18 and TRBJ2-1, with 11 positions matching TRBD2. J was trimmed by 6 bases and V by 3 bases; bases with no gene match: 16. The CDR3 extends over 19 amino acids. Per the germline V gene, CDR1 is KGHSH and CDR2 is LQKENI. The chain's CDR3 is CASSPPASGRPLPVNEQFF. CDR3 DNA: TGTGCCAGCTCACCCCCGGCTAGCGGGAGGCCGCTTCCTGTCAATGAGCAGTTCTTC. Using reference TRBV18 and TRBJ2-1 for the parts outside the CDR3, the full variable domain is NAGVMQNPRHLVRRRGQEARLRCSPMKGHSHVYWYRQLPEEGLKFMVYLQKENIIDESGMPKERFSAEFPKEGPSILRIQQVVRGDSAAYFCASSPPASGRPLPVNEQFFGPGTRLTVL.

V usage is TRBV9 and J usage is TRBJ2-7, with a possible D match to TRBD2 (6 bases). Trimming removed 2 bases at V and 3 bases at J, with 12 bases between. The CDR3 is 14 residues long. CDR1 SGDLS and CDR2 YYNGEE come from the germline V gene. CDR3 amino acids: CASSVSGGLYEQYF. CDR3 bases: TGTGCCAGCAGCGTTAGCGGAGGTCTCTACGAGCAGTACTTC. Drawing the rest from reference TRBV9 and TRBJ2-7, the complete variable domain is DSGVTQTPKHLITATGQRVTLRCSPRSGDLSVYWYQQSLDQGLQFLIQYYNGEERAKGNILERFSAQQFPDLHSELNLSSLELGDSALYFCASSVSGGLYEQYFGPGTRLTVT.

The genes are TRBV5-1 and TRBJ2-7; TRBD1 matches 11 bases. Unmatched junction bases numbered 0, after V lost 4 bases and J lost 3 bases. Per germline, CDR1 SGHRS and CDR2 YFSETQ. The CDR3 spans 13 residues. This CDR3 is CASSGTGGYEQYF. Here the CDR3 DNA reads TGCGCCAGCAGCGGGACAGGGGGCTACGAGCAGTACTTC. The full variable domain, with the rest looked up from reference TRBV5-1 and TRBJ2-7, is KAGVTQTPRYLIKTRGQQVTLSCSPISGHRSVSWYQQTPGQGLQFLFEYFSETQRNKGNFPGRFSGRQFSNSRSEMNVSTLELGDSALYLCASSGTGGYEQYFGPGTRLTVT.